These 3 T cell receptor beta chains were all obtained from the same sample, sequenced in a study of cytomegalovirus exposure and HLA in healthy donors. Using immunoSEQ multiplex PCR, the repertoire was profiled, and TCRdb retains in-frame clones only, with some absent. This table has about 250,000 clones, 87% appearing once. The sample consisted of PBMCs. These receptors all come from a man between 18 and 35 years old in good health and CMV-seropositive.

The chain has TRBV5-1 and TRBJ1-2; D not resolved. The CDR3 spans 13 residues. The germline CDR1 and CDR2 sequences are SGHRS and YFSETQ. V lost 3 bases and J lost 2, with 8 bases in between. The CDR3 sequence is CASSSADNYGYTF. The CDR3 region has the DNA TGCGCCAGCAGCTCCGCGGACAACTATGGCTACACCTTC.

V gene TRBV19 combines with J gene TRBJ2-1, with D possibly matching TRBD1 (6 bases). The CDR3 extends over 14 amino acids. V was shortened by 7 bases and J by 4 bases, with 14 bases between the two germline ends. Germline V gene lookup returns CDR1 LNHDA and CDR2 SQIVND (reference sequence). The CDR3 DNA follows: TGTGCCAGTACCGTAGGGGGACCTTACAATGAGCAGTTCTTC. Its translation is CASTVGGPYNEQFF.

This chain connects TRBV11-2 to TRBJ1-3; no clear D gene. The germline gives CDR1 SGHAT, CDR2 FQNNGV. Trimming shortened V by 5 bases and J by 4 bases, and 15 bases separated the two germline ends. CDR3 size: 15 residues. CDR3 sequence: CASSPGNSPGNTIYF. Written as DNA, the CDR3 is TGTGCCAGCAGCCCCGGGAATTCACCCGGAAACACCATATATTTT.